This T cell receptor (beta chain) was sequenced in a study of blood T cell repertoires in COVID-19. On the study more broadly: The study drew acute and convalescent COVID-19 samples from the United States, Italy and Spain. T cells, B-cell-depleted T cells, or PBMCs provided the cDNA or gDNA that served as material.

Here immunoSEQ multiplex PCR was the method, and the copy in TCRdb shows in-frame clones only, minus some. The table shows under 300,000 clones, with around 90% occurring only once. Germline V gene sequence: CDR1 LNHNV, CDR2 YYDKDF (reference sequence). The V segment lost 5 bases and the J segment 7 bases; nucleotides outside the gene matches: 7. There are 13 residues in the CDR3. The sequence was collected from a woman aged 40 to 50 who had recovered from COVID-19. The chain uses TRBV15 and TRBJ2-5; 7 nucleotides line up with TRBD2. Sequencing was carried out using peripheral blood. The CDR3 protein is CATSQPGRGTQYF. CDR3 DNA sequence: TGTGCCACCAGCCAGCCAGGGAGGGGGACCCAGTACTTC.